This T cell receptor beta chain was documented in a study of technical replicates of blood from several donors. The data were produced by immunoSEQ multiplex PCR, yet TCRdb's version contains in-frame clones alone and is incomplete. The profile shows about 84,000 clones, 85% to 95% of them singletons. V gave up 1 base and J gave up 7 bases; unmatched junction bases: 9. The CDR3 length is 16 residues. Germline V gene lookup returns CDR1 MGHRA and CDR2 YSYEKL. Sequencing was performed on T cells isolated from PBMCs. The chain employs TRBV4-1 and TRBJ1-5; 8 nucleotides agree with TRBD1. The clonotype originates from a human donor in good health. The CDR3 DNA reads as TGCGCCAGCAGCCAAGGTCAGACAGGGGTAGGCCAGCCCCAGCATTTT. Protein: CASSQGQTGVGQPQHF.